This passage covers 29 T cell receptor beta chains from one sample sequenced in a study of lymphopenia after photon versus proton radiotherapy. The assay was immunoSEQ multiplex PCR, and TCRdb's table has in-frame clones only and misses some. Found here are 65,000 to 85,000 clones, approximately 90% of them singletons; the top ten hold about 2.2%. This specimen was peripheral blood, taken from a patient treated with photon-based radiotherapy. The receptor set was obtained from a woman aged 40 to 55 with cholangiocarcinoma.

The CDR3 bases are TGTGCCAGTAGTGACCCCGGGACAGGGGGCGCTGGCTACACCTTC. Residues: CASSDPGTGGAGYTF. This chain connects TRBV19 to TRBJ1-2; 12 bases match TRBD1. CDR1 LNHDA and CDR2 SQIVND come from the germline V gene (reference sequence). The length of the CDR3 is 15 residues. V gave up 5 bases and J gave up 7 bases; unmatched junction bases: 8.

The J gene is TRBJ1-2, the V gene TRBV7-2; 9 bases agree with TRBD1. The J segment lost 7 bases and the V segment lost 5 bases, leaving 8 bases of the junction unmatched. CDR1 is SGHTA and CDR2 is FQGNSA in the germline V gene. The CDR3 length is 14 residues. CDR3 amino acids: CASSLSGQGSGYTF. CDR3 nucleotide sequence: TGTGCCAGCAGCCTCTCAGGACAGGGGAGTGGCTACACCTTC.

This chain links TRBV6-6 with TRBJ1-1; TRBD1 might be the D (6 bases). Germline-derived CDR1 and CDR2 are MNHNY and SVGAGI (reference sequence). This CDR3 spans 13 amino acids. V lost 8 bases to trimming and J lost 6 bases, with 16 bases between them. DNA for the CDR3: TGTGCCAGCTGTCAGGGACAACAACCTGAAGCTTTCTTT. Amino acid sequence: CASCQGQQPEAFF.

This clone was seen a handful of times. The chain employs TRBV12-5 and TRBJ1-5; 7 bases map to TRBD1. The CDR3 spans 14 residues. Germline V CDR1 and CDR2: LGHNT, FRNRAP. With V trimmed by 6 bases and J by 2 bases, 4 bases remained unmatched. The chain's CDR3 is CASGPGQGNQPQHF. CDR3 nucleotide sequence: TGTGCTAGTGGACCCGGACAGGGCAATCAGCCCCAGCATTTT.

The chain joins TRBV6-5 to TRBJ2-3; 7 nucleotides agree with TRBD1. This CDR3 is 16 amino acids long. Trimming took 1 base from V and 6 from J; bases not matched to a gene: 10. Germline V gene data show CDR1 as MNHEY and CDR2 as SVGAGI. The CDR3 sequence is CASSYLLGTVEDTQYF. Written as DNA, the CDR3 is TGTGCCAGCAGTTACTTGCTCGGGACAGTGGAGGATACGCAGTATTTT.

V usage is TRBV27 and J usage is TRBJ1-1, with 9 positions matching TRBD1. The germline CDR1 and CDR2 sequences are MNHEY and SMNVEV (reference sequence). V lost 6 bases, J lost 5 bases, and 4 bases stayed unmatched. The CDR3 runs to 13 residues. The CDR3 DNA reads TGTGCCAGCAGGGACAGGGGAAGGACTGAAGCTTTCTTT. Amino acids: CASRDRGRTEAFF.

V gene TRBV25-1 combines with J gene TRBJ2-1, with unresolved D. The V gene lost 2 bases and the J gene lost 6 bases, with 8 bases spanning the gap. CDR3 length: 13 residues. Germline loops: CDR1 MGHDK, CDR2 SYGVNS. The chain's CDR3 is CASSEHLTNEQFF. The DNA of the CDR3 is TGTGCCAGCAGTGAACATCTCACCAATGAGCAGTTCTTC.

V gene TRBV7-9 combines with J gene TRBJ1-1; 7 bases agree with TRBD1. J lost 1 base, V lost 1 base, and 0 bases had no gene match. The CDR3 is 14 residues long. Germline values: CDR1 SEHNR, CDR2 FQNEAQ (reference sequence). CDR3 region: CASSLGDRNTEAFF. CDR3 in DNA: TGTGCCAGCAGCTTAGGGGACAGGAACACTGAAGCTTTCTTT.

The chain recombines TRBV5-4 with TRBJ2-7; D remains ambiguous. The CDR3 runs 13 residues. V gave up 0 bases and J gave up 6 bases, with 10 bases separating them. Germline loops: CDR1 SGHNT, CDR2 YYREEE (reference sequence). CDR3 protein: CASSLDERSEQYF. The CDR3 DNA is TGTGCCAGCAGCTTGGACGAGAGAAGCGAGCAGTACTTC.

The rearrangement joins TRBV5-6 to TRBJ2-3; either TRBD1 or TRBD2 may supply D (5 bases each). The germline V and J ends were trimmed by 3 bases and 1 base, with 6 bases remaining between them. The germline CDR1 and CDR2 sequences are SGHDT and YYEEEE. The CDR3 runs to 13 residues. The CDR3 coding sequence is TGTGCCAGCAGCTCGGGACGCACAGATACGCAGTATTTT. Protein: CASSSGRTDTQYF. Supplemented by reference TRBV5-6 and TRBJ2-3, the full variable domain reads DAGVTQSPTHLIKTRGQQVTLRCSPKSGHDTVSWYQQALGQGPQFIFQYYEEEERQRGNFPDRFSGHQFPNYSSELNVNALLLGDSALYLCASSSGRTDTQYFGPGTRLTVL.

This sequence joins TRBV7-9 and TRBJ1-1; D unclear. V was pared by 1 base and J by 5 bases, with 8 bases between. Germline assignment: CDR1 SEHNR and CDR2 FQNEAQ (reference sequence). This CDR3 is 13 amino acids long. This chain's CDR3 is CASSLVEGTEAFF. CDR3 DNA: TGTGCCAGCAGCTTAGTTGAAGGGACTGAAGCTTTCTTT.

The rearrangement joins TRBV10-3 to TRBJ1-2; 9 bases align to TRBD1. The CDR3 length is 14 residues. With 4 bases clipped from V and 3 bases from J, the junction kept 3 bases outside the gene matches. Germline V gene sequence: CDR1 ENHRY, CDR2 SYGVKD. The CDR3 loop is CAISGDRVDYGYTF. As DNA, the CDR3 is TGTGCCATCAGTGGGGACAGGGTGGACTATGGCTACACCTTC.

V and J are TRBV29-1 and TRBJ1-2; D possibly corresponds to TRBD1 (5 bases). The CDR3 runs 12 residues. V was cut by 4 bases and J by 8 bases, with 14 bases left in between. Germline V gene sequence: CDR1 SQVTM, CDR2 ANQGSEA. CDR3 DNA sequence: TGCAGCGTTGTGGGGGACTCTAAAGGCTACACCTTC. Its protein product is CSVVGDSKGYTF.

CDR3 protein: CASSARLNTEAFF. CDR3 DNA: TGTGCCAGTAGTGCCCGCCTGAACACTGAAGCTTTCTTT. V is TRBV19 and J is TRBJ1-1; D gene ambiguous. V was trimmed by 5 bases and J by 0 bases, leaving 7 bases between them. Germline CDR1 is LNHDA and CDR2 is SQIVND (reference sequence). CDR3 length: 13 amino acids.

The V call is TRBV11-2, the J call TRBJ1-1; D is uncertain. Germline lookup yields CDR1 SGHAT and CDR2 FQNNGV. The CDR3 is 12 amino acids. V was cut by 6 bases and J by 8 bases, with 13 bases left in between. CDR3 nucleotide sequence: TGTGCCAGCAGTTTCGGACGGCACGAAGCTTTCTTT. Amino acid sequence: CASSFGRHEAFF.

J is TRBJ1-2 and V is TRBV27; no definite D call. The CDR3 is made up of 14 amino acids. The germline CDR1 and CDR2 sequences are MNHEY and SMNVEV (reference sequence). The V gene lost 4 bases and the J gene lost 0 bases, with 9 bases spanning the gap. CDR3 nucleotides: TGTGCCAGCAGTTCCCCGCAGGCTAACTATGGCTACACCTTC. The encoded protein is CASSSPQANYGYTF.

The gene calls are TRBV5-6 and TRBJ2-2; D gene uncertain. CDR1 and CDR2 from the germline V gene are SGHDT and YYEEEE. The CDR3 is 16 residues long. The V end was cut by 6 bases, the J end by 3 bases, with 18 bases between. DNA of the CDR3: TGTGCCAGCAACGGCGGCAGGAATGCGGACACCGGGGAGCTGTTTTTT. Residues: CASNGGRNADTGELFF.

This chain uses TRBV30 with TRBJ2-1, with 9 positions matching TRBD2. Per the germline V gene, CDR1 is GTSNPN and CDR2 is SVGIG (reference sequence). There are 15 residues in the CDR3. With V trimmed by 1 base and J by 3 bases, 4 bases remained unmatched. This chain's CDR3 is CAWSESSGVYNEQFF. The CDR3, as DNA: TGTGCCTGGAGTGAGTCTAGCGGGGTCTACAATGAGCAGTTCTTC.

J is TRBJ2-1 and V is TRBV29-1; D is uncertain. V gave up 1 base and J gave up 14 bases, with 9 bases separating them. Germline lookup yields CDR1 SQVTM and CDR2 ANQGSEA. The CDR3 runs 10 residues. CDR3 sequence: CSVEAGAEFF. The DNA for the CDR3 is TGCAGCGTTGAAGCGGGTGCGGAGTTCTTC.

V usage is TRBV5-4 and J usage is TRBJ1-1, with no clear D. V was trimmed by 7 bases and J by 1 base, leaving 8 bases between them. The CDR3 is 12 amino acids. Germline V gene lookup returns CDR1 SGHNT and CDR2 YYREEE (reference sequence). CDR3 loop: CASGRGNTEAFF. In nucleotides, the CDR3 is TGTGCCAGCGGTCGGGGGAACACTGAAGCTTTCTTT.

The rearrangement links TRBV4-3 to TRBJ1-5; D gene uncertain. The CDR3 has 16 residues. Germline assignment: CDR1 LGHNA and CDR2 YSLEER. With 0 bases removed from V and 0 bases from J, the gap between germline ends came to 9 bases. The CDR3 protein is CASSQETEYSNQPQHF. The CDR3 region has the DNA TGCGCCAGCAGCCAAGAAACCGAGTATAGCAATCAGCCCCAGCATTTT.

The rearrangement joins TRBV4-2 to TRBJ2-1; TRBD2 agrees at 12 bases. The length of the CDR3 is 15 residues. V shed 5 bases, J shed 5 bases, and the junction held 4 bases outside the gene matches. CDR1 and CDR2 (germline): LGHNA, YNFKEQ. The CDR3 reads CASSGRLAGDNEQFF. In nucleotides, the CDR3 is TGTGCCAGCAGCGGGCGACTAGCGGGAGACAATGAGCAGTTCTTC.

The chain recombines TRBV19 with TRBJ2-1; 8 bases fit TRBD2. The CDR3 extends over 15 amino acids. Trimming cost V 5 bases and J 10 bases; bases outside gene matches: 13. Germline CDR1 is LNHDA and CDR2 is SQIVND (reference sequence). The DNA of the CDR3 is TGTGCCAGTAGTCCCGTTAGCGGGACCCTCGGAGAGCAGTTCTTC. It yields the protein CASSPVSGTLGEQFF.

The V call is TRBV7-9, the J call TRBJ2-7, with TRBD2 matching 7 bases. V was pared by 5 bases and J by 5 bases, with 6 bases of the junction left unmatched. From germline, CDR1 is SEHNR and CDR2 FQNEAQ (reference sequence). The CDR3 sequence is 13 residues long. CDR3 region: CASSPGRGDEQYF. In nucleotides, the CDR3 is TGTGCCAGCAGCCCAGGTCGGGGGGACGAGCAGTACTTC.

V and J are TRBV12-5 and TRBJ1-5; TRBD1 is a possible D gene (5 bases). Per germline, CDR1 LGHNT and CDR2 FRNRAP. The V and J ends lost 5 bases and 3 bases respectively, with 14 bases between them. The CDR3 contains 15 residues. The CDR3 sequence: CASGPDGGNNQPQHF. CDR3 DNA: TGTGCTAGTGGTCCCGACGGGGGAAACAATCAGCCCCAGCATTTT.

V usage is TRBV30 and J usage is TRBJ1-1; D is undetermined. V was clipped by 4 bases and J by 1 base, with 16 bases between them. This CDR3 has 15 amino acids. Germline CDR1 reads GTSNPN; CDR2 reads SVGIG (reference sequence). The CDR3 region has the DNA TGTGCCTGGACCAAGACGACGACTTGGAACACTGAAGCTTTCTTT. It codes for CAWTKTTTWNTEAFF.

The chain links TRBV7-9 to TRBJ2-7; D is unclear. CDR3 length: 12 amino acids. Per germline, CDR1 SEHNR and CDR2 FQNEAQ (reference sequence). V shed 5 bases and J shed 5 bases, with 10 bases lying between them. As DNA, the CDR3 is TGTGCCAGCAGCCAGACCGGCCACGAGCAGTACTTC. Protein product: CASSQTGHEQYF. The full variable domain, in which reference TRBV7-9 and TRBJ2-7 provide the parts outside the CDR3, is DTGVSQNPRHKITKRGQNVTFRCDPISEHNRLYWYRQTLGQGPEFLTYFQNEAQLEKSRLLSDRFSAERPKGSFSTLEIQRTEQGDSAMYLCASSQTGHEQYFGPGTRLTVT.

The chain employs TRBV30 and TRBJ2-7; 7 bases align to TRBD1. The junction had 3 bases not matched to a gene; V was cut back by 0 bases and J by 1 base. This CDR3 has 14 amino acids. Germline V gene lookup returns CDR1 GTSNPN and CDR2 SVGIG (reference sequence). CDR3 sequence: CAWSVPGGSYEQYF. In nucleotides, the CDR3 is TGTGCCTGGAGTGTACCAGGGGGATCCTACGAGCAGTACTTC.

The chain joins TRBV7-6 to TRBJ2-7; 9 bases align to TRBD1. This CDR3 is built from 14 residues. Germline V lookup: CDR1 SGHVS, CDR2 FNYEAQ. Trimming took 5 bases from V and 6 from J; bases not matched to a gene: 8. CDR3 coding DNA: TGTGCCAGCAGCACCGGGACAGGGCCCGGCGAGCAGTACTTC. As protein: CASSTGTGPGEQYF. The full variable domain, in which reference TRBV7-6 and TRBJ2-7 provide the parts outside the CDR3, is GAGVSQSPRYKVTKRGQDVALRCDPISGHVSLYWYRQALGQGPEFLTYFNYEAQQDKSGLPNDRFSAERPEGSISTLTIQRTEQRDSAMYRCASSTGTGPGEQYFGPGTRLTVT.